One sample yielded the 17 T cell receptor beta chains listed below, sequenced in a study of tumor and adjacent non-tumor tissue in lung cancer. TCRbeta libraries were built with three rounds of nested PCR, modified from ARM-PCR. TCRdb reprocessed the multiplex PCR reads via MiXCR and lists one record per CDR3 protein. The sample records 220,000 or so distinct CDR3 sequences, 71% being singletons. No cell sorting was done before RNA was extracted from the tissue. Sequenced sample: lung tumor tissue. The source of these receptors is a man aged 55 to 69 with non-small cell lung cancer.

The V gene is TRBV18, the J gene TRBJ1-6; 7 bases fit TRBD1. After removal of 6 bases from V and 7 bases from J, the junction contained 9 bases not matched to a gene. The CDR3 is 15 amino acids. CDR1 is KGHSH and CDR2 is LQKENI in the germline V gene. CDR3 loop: CASSLDRAPNSPLHF. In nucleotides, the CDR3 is TGTGCCAGCTCGCTCGACAGGGCCCCCAATTCACCCCTCCACTTT.

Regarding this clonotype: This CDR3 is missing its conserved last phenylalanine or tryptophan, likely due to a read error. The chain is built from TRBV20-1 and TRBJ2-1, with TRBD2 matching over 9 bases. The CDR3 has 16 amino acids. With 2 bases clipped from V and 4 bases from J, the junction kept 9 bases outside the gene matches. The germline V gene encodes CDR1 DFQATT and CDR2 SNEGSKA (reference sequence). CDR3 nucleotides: TGCAGTGCTAGAAACACTAGCGGGCCCCGTTACAATGAGCAGTTCATC. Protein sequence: CSARNTSGPRYNEQFI.

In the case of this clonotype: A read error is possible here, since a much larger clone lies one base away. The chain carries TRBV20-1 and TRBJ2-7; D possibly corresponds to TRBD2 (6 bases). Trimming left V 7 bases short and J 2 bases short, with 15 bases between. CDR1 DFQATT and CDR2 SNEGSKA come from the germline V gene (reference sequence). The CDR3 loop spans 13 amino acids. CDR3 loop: CSGNGGGAYEQYF. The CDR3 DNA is TGCAGTGGCAACGGAGGAGGGGCCTACGAGCAGTACTTC.

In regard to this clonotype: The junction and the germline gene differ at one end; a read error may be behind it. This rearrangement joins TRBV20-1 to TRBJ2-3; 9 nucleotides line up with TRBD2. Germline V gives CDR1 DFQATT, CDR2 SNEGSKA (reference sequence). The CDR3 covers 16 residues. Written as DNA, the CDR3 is TGCAGTGCAGATGGAATAGCCGGGACTAGCAGAGATACGCAGTATTTT. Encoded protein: CSADGIAGTSRDTQYF.

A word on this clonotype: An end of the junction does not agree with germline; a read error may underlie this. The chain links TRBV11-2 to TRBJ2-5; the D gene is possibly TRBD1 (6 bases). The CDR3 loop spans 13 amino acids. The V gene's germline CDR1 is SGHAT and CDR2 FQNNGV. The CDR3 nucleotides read TGTGCCAGCAGCAAGGGCTCAGGGGAGACCCTGTACTTC. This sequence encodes CASSKGSGETLYF.

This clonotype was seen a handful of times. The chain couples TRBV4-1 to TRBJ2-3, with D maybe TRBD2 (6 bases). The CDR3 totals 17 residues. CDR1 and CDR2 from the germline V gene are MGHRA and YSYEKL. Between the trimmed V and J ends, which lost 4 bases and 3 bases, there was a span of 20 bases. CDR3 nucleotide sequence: TGCGCCAGCAGCCCACTACCTCCGGGGACTTGGACAGATACGCAGTATTTT. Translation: CASSPLPPGTWTDTQYF.

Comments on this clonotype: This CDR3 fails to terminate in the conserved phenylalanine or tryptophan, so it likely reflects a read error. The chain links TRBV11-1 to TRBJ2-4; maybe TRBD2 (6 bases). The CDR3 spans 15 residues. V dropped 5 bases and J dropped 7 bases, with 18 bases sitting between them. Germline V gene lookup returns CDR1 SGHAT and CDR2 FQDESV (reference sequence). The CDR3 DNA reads TGTGCCAGCAGCGATCCGGGGGAGAAGGTTAACATTCAGTACTTG. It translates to CASSDPGEKVNIQYL.

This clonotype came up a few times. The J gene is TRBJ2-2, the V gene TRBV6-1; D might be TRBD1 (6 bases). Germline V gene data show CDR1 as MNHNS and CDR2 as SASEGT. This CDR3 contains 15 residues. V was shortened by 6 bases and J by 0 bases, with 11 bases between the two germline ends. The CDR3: CASRSGTTNTGELFF. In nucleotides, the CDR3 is TGTGCCAGCAGGTCCGGGACAACGAACACCGGGGAGCTGTTTTTT.

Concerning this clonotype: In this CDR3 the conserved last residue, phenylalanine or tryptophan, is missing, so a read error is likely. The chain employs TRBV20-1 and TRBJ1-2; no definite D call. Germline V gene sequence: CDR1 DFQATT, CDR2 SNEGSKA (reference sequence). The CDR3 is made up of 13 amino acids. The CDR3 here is CTARDRLLGGYTS. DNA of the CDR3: TGCACTGCTAGAGATCGGTTACTCGGTGGCTACACCTCC.

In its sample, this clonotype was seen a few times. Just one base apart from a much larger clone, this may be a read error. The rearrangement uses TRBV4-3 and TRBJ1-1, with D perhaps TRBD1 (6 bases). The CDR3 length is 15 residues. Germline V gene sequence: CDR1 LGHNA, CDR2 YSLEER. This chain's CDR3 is CTSSQGGGLNTEAFF. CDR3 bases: TGCACCAGCAGCCAAGGGGGGGGCTTGAACACTGAAGCTTTCTTT.

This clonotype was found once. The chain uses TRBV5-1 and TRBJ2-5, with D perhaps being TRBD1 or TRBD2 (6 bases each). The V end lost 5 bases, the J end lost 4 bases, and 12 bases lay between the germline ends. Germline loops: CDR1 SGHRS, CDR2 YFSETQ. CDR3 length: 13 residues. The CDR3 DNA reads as TGCGCCAGCAGATTAGAGGGGGGAGAGACCCAGTACTTC. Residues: CASRLEGGETQYF.

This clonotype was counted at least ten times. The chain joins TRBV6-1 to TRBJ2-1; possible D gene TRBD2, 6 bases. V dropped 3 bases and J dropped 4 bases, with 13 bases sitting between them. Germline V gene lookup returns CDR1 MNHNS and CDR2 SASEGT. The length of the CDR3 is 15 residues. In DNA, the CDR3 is TGTGCCAGCAGTGAGATTAGCGGACCTTACAATGAGCAGTTCTTC. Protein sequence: CASSEISGPYNEQFF.

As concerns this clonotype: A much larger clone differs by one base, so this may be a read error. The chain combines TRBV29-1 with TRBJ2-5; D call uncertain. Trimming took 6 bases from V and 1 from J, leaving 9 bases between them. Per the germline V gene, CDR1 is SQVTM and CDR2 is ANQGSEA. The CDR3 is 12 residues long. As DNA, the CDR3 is TGCAGCGTGTGGATGGGCCAAGAGACCCAGTACTTC. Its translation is CSVWMGQETQYF.

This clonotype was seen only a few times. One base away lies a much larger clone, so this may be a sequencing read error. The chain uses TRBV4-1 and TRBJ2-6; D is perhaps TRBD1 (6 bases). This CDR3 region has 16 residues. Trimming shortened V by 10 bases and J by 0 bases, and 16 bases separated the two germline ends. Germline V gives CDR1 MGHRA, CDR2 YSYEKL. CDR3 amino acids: CANRQGLTSGANVLTF. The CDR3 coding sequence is TGCGCCAACAGGCAGGGGTTAACCTCTGGGGCCAACGTCCTGACTTTC.

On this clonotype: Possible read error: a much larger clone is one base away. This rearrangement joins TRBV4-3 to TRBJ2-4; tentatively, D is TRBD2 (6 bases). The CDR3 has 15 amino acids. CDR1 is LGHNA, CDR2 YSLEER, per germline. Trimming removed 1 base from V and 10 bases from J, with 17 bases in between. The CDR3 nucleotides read TGCGCCAGCAGCCAAGGTCGGGCGGGGAAGGCTATTCAGTACTTC. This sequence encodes CASSQGRAGKAIQYF.

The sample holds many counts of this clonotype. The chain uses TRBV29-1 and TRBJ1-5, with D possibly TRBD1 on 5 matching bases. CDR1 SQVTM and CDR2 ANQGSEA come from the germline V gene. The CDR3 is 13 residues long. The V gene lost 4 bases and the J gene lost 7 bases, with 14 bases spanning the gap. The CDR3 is CSVVEGVGQPQHF. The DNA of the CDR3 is TGCAGCGTTGTGGAAGGGGTCGGACAGCCCCAGCATTTT.

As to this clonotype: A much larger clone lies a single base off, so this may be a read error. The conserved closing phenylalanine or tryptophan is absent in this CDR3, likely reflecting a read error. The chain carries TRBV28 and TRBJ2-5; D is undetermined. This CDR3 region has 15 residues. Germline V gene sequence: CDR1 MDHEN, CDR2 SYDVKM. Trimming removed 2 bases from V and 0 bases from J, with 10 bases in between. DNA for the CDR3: TGTGCCAGCAGTTTACCGTTTGGCAACCAAGAGACCCAGTACTCC. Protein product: CASSLPFGNQETQYS.